Listed below are T cell receptor beta chains from one sample, sequenced in a study of T cells after yellow fever vaccination. MiXCR was run by TCRdb on the 5' RACE reads, yielding one entry per CDR3 protein. Among hundreds of thousands of distinct CDR3 sequences listed, over 15% were seen once. The sequences come from PBMCs, collected before the yellow fever booster vaccination. Receptors originate from a man aged 18 to 35 who received the YFV17D yellow fever vaccine. Each CDR3 is given with its conserved first and last residue. D genes are given only for firm matches. Size values are once, few and many counts, or a class for expanded clones, and some rows have none.

cdr3_aa | cdr3_nt | clone_size | j_call | d_call | v_call
CASSLLGTGELFF | TGTGCCAGCAGCTTACTGGGAACCGGGGAGCTGTTTTTT | many | TRBJ2-2 | NA | TRBV7-3
CASSYGSYGYTF | TGTGCCAGCAGTTACGGGTCATATGGCTACACCTTC | few | TRBJ1-2 | NA | TRBV6-2/TRBV6-3
CATREGTGELFF | TGTGCCACCCGCGAAGGAACCGGGGAGCTGTTTTTT | NA | TRBJ2-2 | NA | TRBV15
CSVHGMVGTITYNEQFF | TGCAGCGTTCATGGGATGGTGGGGACCATAACCTACAATGAGCAGTTCTTC | few | TRBJ2-1 | NA | TRBV29-1
CASSLDWGLRDTEAFF | TGTGCCAGCAGCCTTGACTGGGGGCTACGAGACACTGAAGCTTTCTTT | few | TRBJ1-1 | NA | TRBV4-2
CSARRGTSGGLEETQYF | TGCAGTGCTAGGAGAGGGACTAGCGGGGGGCTCGAAGAGACCCAGTACTTC | NA | TRBJ2-5 | TRBD2 | TRBV20-1
CASSSLGGGQGYSEAFF | TGCGCCAGCAGCTCCCTTGGGGGGGGACAGGGTTATTCTGAAGCTTTCTTT | NA | TRBJ1-1 | TRBD1 | TRBV5-1
CASSLSFLPTSGGGGETQYF | TGTGCCAGCAGTTTATCGTTCCTCCCTACTAGCGGGGGAGGAGGAGAGACCCAGTACTTC | few | TRBJ2-5 | TRBD2 | TRBV27
CASRGTSGGATYSANTGELFF | TGTGCCAGCAGGGGGACTAGCGGGGGGGCGACCTATTCAGCGAACACCGGGGAGCTGTTTTTT | few | TRBJ2-2 | TRBD2 | TRBV12-3/TRBV12-4
CSGTGTSGYTF | TGCAGTGGAACCGGGACGTCGGGCTACACCTTC | few | TRBJ1-2 | NA | TRBV20-1
CASGRGTDTQYF | TGTGCCAGCGGGAGAGGCACAGATACGCAGTATTTT | few | TRBJ2-3 | NA | TRBV12-3/TRBV12-4
CAISQTGAGNTIYF | TGTGCCATCAGCCAGACAGGGGCTGGAAACACCATATATTTT | few | TRBJ1-3 | TRBD1 | TRBV10-3
CASTSSGPTYEQYF | TGTGCCAGCACCAGCTCAGGGCCCACCTACGAGCAGTACTTC | NA | TRBJ2-7 | NA | TRBV7-2
CASRPTRGAKNIQYF | TGTGCCAGCAGACCTACCCGGGGGGCCAAAAACATTCAGTACTTC | few | TRBJ2-4 | NA | TRBV27
CASSLAFAEFTDEQYF | TGTGCCAGCAGTTTGGCTTTCGCGGAATTTACTGACGAGCAGTACTTC | NA | TRBJ2-7 | NA | TRBV27
CASSLSTRGNNEQFF | TGTGCCAGCAGCCTATCTACCAGGGGGAACAATGAGCAGTTCTTC | NA | TRBJ2-1 | TRBD1 | TRBV7-6
CASYEGRGTGELFF | TGTGCCAGCTATGAGGGTCGGGGCACCGGGGAGCTGTTTTTT | NA | TRBJ2-2 | NA | TRBV6-1
CASGEYEQYF | TGTGCCAGCGGGGAGTACGAGCAGTACTTC | NA | TRBJ2-7 | NA | TRBV6-2/TRBV6-3
CASSVDSPRETQYF | TGTGCCAGCAGCGTGGACAGCCCCAGGGAGACCCAGTACTTC | NA | TRBJ2-5 | NA | TRBV6-5
CATSTREEGYTDTQYF | TGTGCCACCAGCACCCGCGAGGAGGGATACACAGATACGCAGTATTTT | few | TRBJ2-3 | NA | TRBV15
CATSDKRRSGSYNEQFF | TGTGCCACCAGTGATAAGAGGAGATCCGGCTCCTACAATGAGCAGTTCTTC | NA | TRBJ2-1 | NA | TRBV24-1
CASITKGAGHVADTQYF | TGTGCCAGCATTACAAAAGGAGCGGGGCATGTGGCAGATACGCAGTATTTT | NA | TRBJ2-3 | TRBD2 | TRBV7-3
CSASQETRTGTEAFF | TGCAGTGCTAGTCAAGAGACCCGGACGGGCACTGAAGCTTTCTTT | NA | TRBJ1-1 | NA | TRBV20-1
CASSYGGFQPQHF | TGTGCCAGCAGTTACGGAGGGTTTCAGCCCCAGCATTTT | NA | TRBJ1-5 | NA | TRBV6-5
CSARDNGQSYEQYF | TGCAGTGCTAGAGACAACGGACAGTCCTACGAGCAGTACTTC | few | TRBJ2-7 | NA | TRBV20-1
CASSQGDRSYNEQFF | TGTGCCAGCAGCCAAGGGGACCGTTCCTACAATGAGCAGTTCTTC | few | TRBJ2-1 | NA | TRBV3-1
CASSPRGGGRNEQFF | TGTGCCAGCAGTCCAAGGGGGGGGGGCCGCAATGAGCAGTTCTTC | NA | TRBJ2-1 | NA | TRBV7-9
CASSLYQPDQPQHF | TGTGCCAGCAGTTTGTACCAGCCTGATCAGCCCCAGCATTTT | NA | TRBJ1-5 | NA | TRBV12-3/TRBV12-4
CATGTRGTITDTQYF | TGCGCCACCGGAACCCGGGGGACTATCACAGATACGCAGTATTTT | NA | TRBJ2-3 | TRBD2 | TRBV10-2